A single sample is the source of the 5 T cell receptor beta chains below, sequenced in a study of T cell repertoires in cytomegalovirus infection. TCRdb independently ran MiXCR on the reads; one entry per CDR3 protein. The sample holds around 450,000 distinct CDR3 sequences; approximately 32% are singletons and the top ten take approximately 13%. What was sequenced was PBMCs. The receptor source for this set is a human donor in good health (CMV status not recorded). Some clones in this sample may be carry-over from other donors' samples.

This clonotype came up once. A much larger clone sits a single nucleotide away, making a read error possible. V is TRBV7-6 and J is TRBJ2-6, with 13 bases that match TRBD2. Germline CDR1 reads SGHVS; CDR2 reads FNYEAQ. CDR3 length equals 19 residues. The CDR3: CASSLGTSGDLSGPNVLTF. CDR3 DNA sequence: TGTGCCAGCAGCCTTGGGACTAGCGGGGACCTCTCTGGGCCCAACGTCCTGACTTTC.

Details on this clonotype: One end of the junction is discordant with germline, which a read error may explain. The chain uses TRBV5-6 and TRBJ1-4, with D maybe TRBD1 (5 bases). Germline-derived CDR1 and CDR2 are SGHDT and YYEEEE. The CDR3 runs 14 residues. The CDR3 sequence: CASSFGGFNEKLLF. The DNA for the CDR3 is TGTGCCAGCAGCTTCGGGGGTTTTAATGAAAAACTGTTGTTT. Full variable domain (missing parts from reference TRBV5-6 and TRBJ1-4): DAGVTQSPTHLIKTRGQQVTLRCSPKSGHDTVSWYQQALGQGPQFIFQYYEEEERQRGNFPDRFSGHQFPNYSSELNVNALLLGDSALYLCASSFGGFNEKLLFGSGTQLSVL.

J is TRBJ1-1 and V is TRBV25-1, with D hard to call. There are 15 residues in the CDR3. Germline CDR1 MGHDK, CDR2 SYGVNS. V lost 7 bases and J 4 bases, leaving 19 bases between the germline ends. CDR3 in DNA: TGTGCCAGCAACTCTGTAGGCGAAGGGAGCACTGAAGCTTTCTTT. Translating gives CASNSVGEGSTEAFF.

The CDR3, as DNA: TGCAGCGCCGGATACGATCAGGACAGGCAAAGCTCTGGCTACACCTTC. As protein: CSAGYDQDRQSSGYTF. This chain links TRBV29-1 with TRBJ1-2, with 7 nucleotides matching TRBD1. V trimming: 7 bases; J trimming: 7 bases; junction bases outside the gene matches: 21. The germline gives CDR1 SQVTM, CDR2 ANQGSEA. There are 16 residues in the CDR3.

This clonotype was counted only a few times. This chain joins TRBV5-5 and TRBJ1-1; maybe TRBD1 (6 bases). V dropped 1 base and J dropped 8 bases, with 12 bases sitting between them. Germline-derived CDR1 and CDR2 are SGHKS and YYEKEE (reference sequence). The length of the CDR3 is 13 residues. CDR3: CASSLTGNYEAFF. The CDR3 region has the DNA TGTGCCAGCAGCTTGACAGGGAACTACGAAGCTTTCTTT.